This T cell receptor beta chain derives from a study of blood T cell repertoires in COVID-19. Across the study: Samples came from the United States, Italy and Spain, spanning acute and convalescent COVID-19. T cells, B-cell-depleted T cells, or PBMCs provided the cDNA or gDNA that served as material.

This CDR3 has 13 amino acids. The V gene lost 5 bases and the J gene lost 2 bases, with 9 bases spanning the gap. The germline gives CDR1 MNHEY, CDR2 SVGEGT. In the authors' workflow: Reference gene primer amplification yielded estimated nucleated cell counts. TCRdb keeps only in-frame clones here, not all; method: immunoSEQ multiplex PCR. D and trimming were read from the DNA, whereas the V and J calls and clone size are those reported in that table. Here the sample spans some 74,000 clones, 65% to 90% being singletons. The origin of this receptor is a man older than 75 with acute or convalescent COVID-19. The chain couples TRBV6-2 or TRBV6-3 to TRBJ1-2; possibly TRBD1 for D (6 bases). Specimen: peripheral blood. The CDR3 DNA is TGTGCCAGCAGTAACACAGGGAACTATGGCTACACCTTC. It encodes CASSNTGNYGYTF.